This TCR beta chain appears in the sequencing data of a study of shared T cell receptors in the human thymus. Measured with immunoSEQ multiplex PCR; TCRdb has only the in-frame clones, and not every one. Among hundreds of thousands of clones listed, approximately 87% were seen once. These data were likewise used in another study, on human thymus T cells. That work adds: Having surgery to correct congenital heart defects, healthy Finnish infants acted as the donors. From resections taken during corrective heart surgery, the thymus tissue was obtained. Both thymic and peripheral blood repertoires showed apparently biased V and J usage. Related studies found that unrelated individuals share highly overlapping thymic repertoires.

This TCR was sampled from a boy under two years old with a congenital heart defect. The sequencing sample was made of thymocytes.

CDR3 coding DNA: TGTGCCAGTAGTAAGGGTAGGGGCCGGAGTTTGGAGACCCAGTACTTC. It is translated as CASSKGRGRSLETQYF. This chain links TRBV19 with TRBJ2-5; TRBD1 is a possible D gene (5 bases). CDR1 is LNHDA, CDR2 SQIVND, per germline (reference sequence). The CDR3 totals 16 residues. Trimming removed 4 bases at V and 5 bases at J, with 20 bases between.